A selection of T cell receptor beta chains follows, all from one sample in a study of PD-1 blockade in classical Hodgkin lymphoma. The method was immunoSEQ multiplex PCR; TCRdb's version includes in-frame clones alone and lacks a portion of them. The repertoire holds around 70,000 clones, with about 70% as singletons. This material consisted of peripheral blood mononuclear cells (PBMCs), taken before the second cycle of nivolumab. The origin of the receptors is a human donor with classical Hodgkin lymphoma. Each CDR3 is given with its conserved first and last residue. The D gene is left open where the match is weak. Clone size is given for some rows only: seen once, a few or many times, or a class if the clone is expanded.

abundance	j_gene	v_gene	d_gene	CDR3nt	CDR3aa
once	TRBJ1-1	TRBV7-9	TRBD1	TGTGCCAGCAGCCTAAGACAGGGTTCCAACACTGAAGCTTTCTTT	CASSLRQGSNTEAFF
.	TRBJ1-1	TRBV28	.	TGTGCCAGCAGTTTGGGAGTGGCCTACCGTGATGACACTGAAGCTTTCTTT	CASSLGVAYRDDTEAFF
few	TRBJ1-4	TRBV10-2	.	TGCGCCAGCAGCAAAGGACCTTCAACTAATGAAAAACTGTTTTTT	CASSKGPSTNEKLFF
.	TRBJ2-3	TRBV7-3	TRBD2	TGTGCCAGCAGCCCCCACCCGGGACTAGGAACAGATACGCAGTATTTT	CASSPHPGLGTDTQYF
.	TRBJ2-1	TRBV27	TRBD1	TGTGCCAGCTTATTAACTGGGACAGGGGGCCATGAGCAGTTCTTC	CASLLTGTGGHEQFF
.	TRBJ1-5	TRBV6-6	TRBD1	TGTGCCAGCAGTCCACAGGGGGTCGGGAATCAGCCCCAGCATTTT	CASSPQGVGNQPQHF
few	TRBJ2-1	TRBV7-6	.	TGTGCCAGCAGCCCCACCGGGGGCAGGTACAATGAGCAGTTCTTC	CASSPTGGRYNEQFF
.	TRBJ2-6	TRBV19	.	TGTGCCAGTAGTCTGGGGAGCTCTGGGGCCAACGTCCTGACTTTC	CASSLGSSGANVLTF
.	TRBJ2-1	TRBV11-2	TRBD2	TGTGCCAGCAGCTTAGTTCCGGGACTAGCGGGCCCTAGGGAGCAGTTCTTC	CASSLVPGLAGPREQFF
.	TRBJ2-3	TRBV9	.	TGTGCCAGCAGCGCCACTACGGGATCCCGGACAGATACGCAGTATTTT	CASSATTGSRTDTQYF